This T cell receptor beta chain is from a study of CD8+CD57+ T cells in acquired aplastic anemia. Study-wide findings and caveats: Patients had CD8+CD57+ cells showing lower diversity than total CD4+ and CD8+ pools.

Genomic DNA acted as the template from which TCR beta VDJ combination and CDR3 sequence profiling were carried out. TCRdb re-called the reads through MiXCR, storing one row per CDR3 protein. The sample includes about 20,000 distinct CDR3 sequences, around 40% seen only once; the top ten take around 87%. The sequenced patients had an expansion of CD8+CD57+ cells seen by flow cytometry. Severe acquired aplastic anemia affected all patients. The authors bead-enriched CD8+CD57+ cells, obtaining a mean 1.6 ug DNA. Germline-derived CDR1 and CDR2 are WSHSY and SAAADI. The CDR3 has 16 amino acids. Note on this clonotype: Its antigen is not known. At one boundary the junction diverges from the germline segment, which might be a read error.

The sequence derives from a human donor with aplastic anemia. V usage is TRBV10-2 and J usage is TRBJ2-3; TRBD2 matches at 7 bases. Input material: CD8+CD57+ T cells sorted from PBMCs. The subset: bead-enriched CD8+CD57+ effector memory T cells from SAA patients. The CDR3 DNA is TGCGCCACCACCTCCCCGGGGGGACTTCACACAGATGCGCAGTATTTT. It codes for CATTSPGGLHTDAQYF.